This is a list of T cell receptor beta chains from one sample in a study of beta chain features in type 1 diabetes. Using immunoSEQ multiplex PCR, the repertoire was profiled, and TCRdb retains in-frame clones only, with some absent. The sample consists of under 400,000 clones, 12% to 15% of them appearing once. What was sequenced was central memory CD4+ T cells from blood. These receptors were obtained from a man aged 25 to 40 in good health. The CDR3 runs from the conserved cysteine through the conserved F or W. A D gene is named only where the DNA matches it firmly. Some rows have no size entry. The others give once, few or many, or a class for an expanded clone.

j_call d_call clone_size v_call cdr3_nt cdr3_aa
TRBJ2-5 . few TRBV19 TGTGCCAGTAGTAATCCGGGATTTGGTGGGACCCAGTACTTC CASSNPGFGGTQYF
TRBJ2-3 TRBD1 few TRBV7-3 TGTGCCAGCAGCGGTTACAGGGGGCATTCCACAGATACGCAGTATTTT CASSGYRGHSTDTQYF
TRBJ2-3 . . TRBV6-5 TGTGCCAGCAAGTTAATGTTATCCGGAGATACGCAGTATTTT CASKLMLSGDTQYF
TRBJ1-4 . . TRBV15 TGTGCCACCAGCAGAGATCTCGGGGGGGAAAAACTGTTTTTT CATSRDLGGEKLFF
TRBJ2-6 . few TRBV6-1 TGTGCCAGCAGTGACTATGTTTCCAACGTCCTGACTTTC CASSDYVSNVLTF
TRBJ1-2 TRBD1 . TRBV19 TGTGCCAGTACCCCCAGGGGGGCGAGAGGCTACACCTTC CASTPRGARGYTF
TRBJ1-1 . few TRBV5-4 TGTGCCAGCAGCTTGGGGTCGCGCGGTGCAGCTTTCTTT CASSLGSRGAAFF
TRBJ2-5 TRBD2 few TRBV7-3 TGTGCCAGCAGCTTAACGGGAGGGCGTGAGACCCAGTACTTC CASSLTGGRETQYF
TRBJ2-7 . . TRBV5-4 TGTGCCAGCAGCTTGGACGGGTTCTATGAGCAGTACTTC CASSLDGFYEQYF
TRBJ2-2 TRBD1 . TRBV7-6 TGTGCCAGCAGCCAAAACAGGGGCGGCACCGGGGAGCTGTTTTTT CASSQNRGGTGELFF
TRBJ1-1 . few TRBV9 TGTGCCAGCAGCGTAGGGGGGAATACGGACACTGAAGCTTTCTTT CASSVGGNTDTEAFF
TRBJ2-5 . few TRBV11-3 TGTGCCAGCAGCCACGTAGCGGTTCAAGAGACCCAGTACTTC CASSHVAVQETQYF
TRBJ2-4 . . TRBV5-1 TGCGCCAGAACTAGGTACAGGGTAGCGGACATTCAGTACTTC CARTRYRVADIQYF
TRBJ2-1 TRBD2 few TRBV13 TGTGCCAGCAGCTTAGTCGGGGGGAATAATGAGCAGTTCTTC CASSLVGGNNEQFF
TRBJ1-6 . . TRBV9 TGTGCCAGCAGCGCGCCAAGCCTTACCCTCCACTTT CASSAPSLTLHF
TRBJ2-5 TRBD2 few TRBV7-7 TGTGCTAGCAGCTCTCTAGCGGGAGTCGGGGAGACCCAGTACTTC CASSSLAGVGETQYF